At least ten counts were recorded for the clone carrying this TCR beta chain. Deletions cut 3 bases from V and 5 bases from J, with 14 bases between. The CDR3 extends over 14 amino acids. Germline V CDR1 and CDR2: LGHNA, YSLEER. This sample was taken from a study of CD8 T cells in ankylosing spondylitis. TCRdb used MiXCR to reprocess the 5' RACE reads, holding one entry per CDR3 protein. The sample has roughly 170,000 distinct CDR3 sequences; 9.8% are singletons. The receptor was isolated from a female donor with ankylosing spondylitis or in good health (not recorded which). Sequenced input: blood, either unsorted or a sorted T cell fraction (not recorded which). The chain uses TRBV4-3 and TRBJ2-7; D possibly uses TRBD1 or TRBD2 (5 bases each). This chain's CDR3 is CASSHRGRSHEQYF. CDR3 in DNA: TGCGCCAGCAGCCATCGGGGACGGTCCCACGAGCAGTACTTC.